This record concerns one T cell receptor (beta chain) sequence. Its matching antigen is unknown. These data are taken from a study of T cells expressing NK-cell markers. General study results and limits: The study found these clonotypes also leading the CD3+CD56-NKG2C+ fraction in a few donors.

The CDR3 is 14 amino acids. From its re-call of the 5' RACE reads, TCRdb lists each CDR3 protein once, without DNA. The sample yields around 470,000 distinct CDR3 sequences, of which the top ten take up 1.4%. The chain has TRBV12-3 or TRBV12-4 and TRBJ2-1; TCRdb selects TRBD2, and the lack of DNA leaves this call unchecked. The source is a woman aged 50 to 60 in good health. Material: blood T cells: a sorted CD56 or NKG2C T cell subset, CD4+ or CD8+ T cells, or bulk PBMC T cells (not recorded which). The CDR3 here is CASSFGRAGNEQFF.